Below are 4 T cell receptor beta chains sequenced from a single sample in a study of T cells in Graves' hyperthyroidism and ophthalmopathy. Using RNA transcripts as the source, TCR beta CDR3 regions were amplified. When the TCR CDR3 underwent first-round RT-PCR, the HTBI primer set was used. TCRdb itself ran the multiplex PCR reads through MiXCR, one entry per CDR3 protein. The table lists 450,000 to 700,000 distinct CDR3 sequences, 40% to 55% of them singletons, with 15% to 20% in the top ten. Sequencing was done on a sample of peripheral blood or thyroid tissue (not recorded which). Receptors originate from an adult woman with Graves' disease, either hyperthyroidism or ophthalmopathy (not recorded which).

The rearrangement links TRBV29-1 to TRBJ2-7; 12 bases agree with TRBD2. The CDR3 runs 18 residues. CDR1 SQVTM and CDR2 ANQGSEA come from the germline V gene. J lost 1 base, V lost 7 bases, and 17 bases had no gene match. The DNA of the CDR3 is TGCAGCGCTGGACTAGCGGGGACGTTACCTCTACCTTCCTACGAGCAGTACTTC. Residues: CSAGLAGTLPLPSYEQYF.

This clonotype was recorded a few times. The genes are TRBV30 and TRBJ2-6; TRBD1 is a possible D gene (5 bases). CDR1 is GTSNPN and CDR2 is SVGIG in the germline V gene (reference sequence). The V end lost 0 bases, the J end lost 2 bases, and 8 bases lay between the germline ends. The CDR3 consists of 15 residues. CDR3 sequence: CAWSVLRAGANVLTF. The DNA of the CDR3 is TGTGCCTGGAGTGTACTCAGGGCTGGGGCCAACGTCCTGACTTTC.

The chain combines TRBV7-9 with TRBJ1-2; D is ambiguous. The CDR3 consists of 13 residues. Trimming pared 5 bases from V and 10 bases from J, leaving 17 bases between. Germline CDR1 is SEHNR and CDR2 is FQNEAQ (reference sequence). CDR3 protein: CASSLSPGWPYTF. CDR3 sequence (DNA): TGTGCCAGCAGCCTATCCCCGGGTTGGCCCTACACCTTC.

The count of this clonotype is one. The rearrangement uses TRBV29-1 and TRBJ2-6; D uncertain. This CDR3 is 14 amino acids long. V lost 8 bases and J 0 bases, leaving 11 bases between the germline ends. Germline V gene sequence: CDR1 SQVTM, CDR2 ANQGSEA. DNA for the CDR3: TGCAGCTTGGGTCTGAGCTCTGGGGCCAACGTCCTGACTTTC. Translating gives CSLGLSSGANVLTF. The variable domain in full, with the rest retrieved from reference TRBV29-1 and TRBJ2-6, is SAVISQKPSRDICQRGTSLTIQCQVDSQVTMMFWYRQQPGQSLTLIATANQGSEATYESGFVIDKFPISRPNLTFSTLTVSNMSPEDSSIYLCSLGLSSGANVLTFGAGSRLTVL.